A selection of T cell receptor beta chains follows, all from one sample in a study of Graves' ophthalmopathy and Graves' hyperthyroidism. Using its own MiXCR run on the multiplex PCR reads, TCRdb lists one record per CDR3 protein. Of 580,000 or so distinct CDR3 sequences listed, less than 40% are singletons. The sample consisted of peripheral blood or thyroid tissue (not recorded which). The receptor source for this set is an adult man with Graves' hyperthyroidism. CDR3s include the opening cysteine and the closing phenylalanine or tryptophan. A D gene is named only where the DNA matches it firmly. Clone size is not always given. Where it is, it says once, few, many or a class for expanded clones.

TRBV29-1,-,-,TRBJ1-1,CSEVAGPTEAFF,TGCAGTGAAGTAGCAGGGCCCACTGAAGCTTTCTTT
TRBV5-6,-,many,TRBJ2-5,CASSPGTTNQETQYF,TGTGCCAGCAGCCCTGGGACCACGAACCAAGAGACCCAGTACTTC
TRBV7-2,TRBD1,-,TRBJ1-2,CASSSGQASYNSGYTF,TGTGCCAGCAGCTCGGGACAGGCGAGTTATAATAGCGGCTACACCTTC
TRBV2,TRBD2,few,TRBJ2-1,CASSVAGRGNEQFF,TGTGCCAGCAGCGTCGCAGGGAGGGGCAATGAGCAGTTCTTC
TRBV5-1,-,many,TRBJ1-6,CASSPGGGGNSPLHF,TGCGCCAGCAGCCCCGGGGGAGGCGGGAATTCACCCCTCCACTTT
TRBV2,-,-,TRBJ2-3,CASRATLSTDTQYF,TGTGCCAGCAGAGCTACATTAAGCACAGATACGCAGTATTTT
TRBV29-1,-,-,TRBJ2-7,CSAPNEISYEQYF,TGCAGCGCTCCGAATGAGATCTCGTATGAGCAGTACTTC
TRBV2,-,many,TRBJ1-2,CASSPDRLKGYTF,TGTGCCAGCAGCCCCGACAGGTTAAAAGGCTACACCTTC
TRBV6-5,-,many,TRBJ1-5,CASSEASNQPQHF,TGTGCCAGCAGTGAAGCGAGCAATCAGCCCCAGCATTTT
TRBV12-3/TRBV12-4,-,many,TRBJ1-5,CASSLDGRKPQHF,TGTGCCAGCAGTTTAGACGGCAGGAAGCCCCAGCATTTT
TRBV10-3,-,-,TRBJ1-5,CASSEEVARARQPQHF,TGTGCCAGCAGTGAAGAAGTTGCAAGGGCTCGTCAGCCCCAGCATTTT
TRBV7-2,-,-,TRBJ2-7,CASSSARGPSYEQYF,TGTGCCAGCAGCTCAGCCCGGGGGCCGAGCTACGAGCAGTACTTC
TRBV29-1,-,-,TRBJ1-1,CSPLQGRFTEAFF,TGCAGCCCCCTACAGGGTAGGTTCACTGAAGCTTTCTTT
TRBV20-1,TRBD1,-,TRBJ2-5,CSATGTGRPETQYF,TGCAGTGCCACCGGGACAGGGAGGCCGGAGACCCAGTACTTC
TRBV12-3/TRBV12-4,-,many,TRBJ2-7,CASSLVHYEQYF,TGTGCCAGCAGCCTCGTCCATTACGAGCAGTACTTC
TRBV6-1,-,many,TRBJ2-5,CASIRGVGETQYF,TGTGCCAGCATCCGAGGGGTTGGGGAGACCCAGTACTTC
TRBV11-2,-,many,TRBJ2-7,CASSGSHYEQYF,TGTGCCAGCAGCGGTAGTCATTACGAGCAGTACTTC
TRBV10-3,TRBD1,many,TRBJ1-5,CAISEPKTDRGSGNQPQHF,TGTGCCATCAGTGAGCCCAAGACCGACAGGGGTAGTGGCAATCAGCCCCAGCATTTT
TRBV15,TRBD1,many,TRBJ2-7,CATSEETGNEQYF,TGTGCCACCAGCGAGGAGACAGGGAACGAGCAGTACTTC
TRBV29-1,TRBD1,-,TRBJ1-5,CSVELMTGRDQPQHF,TGCAGCGTTGAGCTGATGACAGGGAGGGATCAGCCCCAGCATTTT
TRBV7-9,TRBD1,-,TRBJ2-7,CASSSTGLLYEQYF,TGTGCCAGCAGCTCGACAGGGCTTCTCTACGAGCAGTACTTC
TRBV11-1,TRBD2,-,TRBJ2-7,CASSPRRQFSGGYEQYF,TGTGCCAGCAGCCCCCGGAGACAGTTTAGCGGGGGCTACGAGCAGTACTTC
TRBV7-9,TRBD2,many,TRBJ2-5,CASSPGTSGSGVETQYF,TGTGCCAGCAGCCCCGGGACTAGCGGGAGCGGGGTGGAGACCCAGTACTTC
TRBV10-1,-,-,TRBJ1-1,CASRGENTEAFF,TGCGCCAGCAGGGGGGAGAACACTGAAGCTTTCTTT
TRBV30,-,-,TRBJ1-2,CAWSRNAGNGYTF,TGTGCCTGGAGTAGGAATGCGGGGAATGGCTACACCTTC
TRBV7-9,TRBD2,-,TRBJ2-3,CASSLVAGGITDTQYF,TGTGCCAGCAGCTTAGTAGCGGGGGGTATCACAGATACGCAGTATTTT
TRBV5-1,-,-,TRBJ2-6,CASSPGPRRANVLTF,TGCGCCAGCAGCCCAGGGCCGCGGCGGGCCAACGTCCTGACTTTC